The text below deals with one T cell receptor beta chain. The CDR3 sequence is 15 residues long. Between the trimmed V and J ends, which lost 0 bases and 2 bases, there was a span of 10 bases. Germline V gene sequence: CDR1 SGHVS, CDR2 FNYEAQ. The data derive from a study of control samples from healthy donors and cancer patients. Assay used: immunoSEQ multiplex PCR; TCRdb lists only in-frame clones, some missing. Of under 450,000 clones in the sample, 90% were seen once. The specimen sequenced was PBMCs. The chain links TRBV7-6 to TRBJ1-2; D may be TRBD1 (5 bases). The sequence derives from a man aged 40-50 years with head and neck cancer. The CDR3 protein is CASSLAPGPNYGYTF. The CDR3 region has the DNA TGTGCCAGCAGCTTAGCCCCGGGGCCCAACTATGGCTACACCTTC. The whole variable domain, filled in from reference TRBV7-6 and TRBJ1-2, reads GAGVSQSPRYKVTKRGQDVALRCDPISGHVSLYWYRQALGQGPEFLTYFNYEAQQDKSGLPNDRFSAERPEGSISTLTIQRTEQRDSAMYRCASSLAPGPNYGYTFGSGTRLTVV.